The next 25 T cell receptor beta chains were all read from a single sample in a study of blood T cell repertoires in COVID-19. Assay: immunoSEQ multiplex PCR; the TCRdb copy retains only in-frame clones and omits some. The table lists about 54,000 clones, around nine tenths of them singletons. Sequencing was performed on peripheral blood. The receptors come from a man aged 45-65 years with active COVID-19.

The CDR3 here is CASSLTGGADTQYF. CDR3 sequence (DNA): TGTGCCAGCAGCTTAACAGGGGGGGCAGATACGCAGTATTTT. The chain couples TRBV7-9 to TRBJ2-3, with TRBD1 as a possible D gene (8 bases). The CDR3 has 14 amino acids. Germline-derived CDR1 and CDR2 are SEHNR and FQNEAQ (reference sequence). Trimming removed 2 bases at V and 4 bases at J, with 10 bases between.

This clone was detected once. In nucleotides, the CDR3 is TGTGCCAGCAGTGCGGGGACTAGCGGGTCGAGGCAGTATTTT. Residues: CASSAGTSGSRQYF. The chain joins TRBV27 to TRBJ2-3, with 12 nucleotides matching TRBD2. This CDR3 is 14 amino acids long. V lost 5 bases to trimming and J lost 11 bases; unmatched junction nucleotides: 8. Germline CDR1 is MNHEY and CDR2 is SMNVEV (reference sequence).

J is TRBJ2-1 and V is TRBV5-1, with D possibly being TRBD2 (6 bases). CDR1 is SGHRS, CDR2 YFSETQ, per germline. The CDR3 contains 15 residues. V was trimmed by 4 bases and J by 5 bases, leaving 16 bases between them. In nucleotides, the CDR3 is TGCGCCAGCAGCAGACTAGGGAACCAAAACAATGAGCAGTTCTTC. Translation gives CASSRLGNQNNEQFF.

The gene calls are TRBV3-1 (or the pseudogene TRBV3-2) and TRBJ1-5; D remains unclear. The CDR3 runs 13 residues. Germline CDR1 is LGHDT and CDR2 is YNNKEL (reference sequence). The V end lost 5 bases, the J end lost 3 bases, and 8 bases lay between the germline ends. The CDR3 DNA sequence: TGTGCCAGCAGCTCGAGAGACAATCAGCCCCAGCATTTT. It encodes CASSSRDNQPQHF.

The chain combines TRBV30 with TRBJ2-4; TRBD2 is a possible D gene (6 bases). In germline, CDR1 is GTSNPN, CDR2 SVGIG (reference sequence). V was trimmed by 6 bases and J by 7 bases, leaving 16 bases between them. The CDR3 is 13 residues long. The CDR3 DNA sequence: TGTGCCTGCTGGGACTCACTTACGAACATTCAGTACTTC. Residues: CACWDSLTNIQYF.

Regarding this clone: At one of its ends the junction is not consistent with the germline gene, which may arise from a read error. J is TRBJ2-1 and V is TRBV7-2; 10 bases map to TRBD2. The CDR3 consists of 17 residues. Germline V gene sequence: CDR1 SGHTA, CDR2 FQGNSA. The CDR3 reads CASSPTGSGRAYNEQFF. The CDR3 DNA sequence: TGTGCCAGCAGCCCGACGGGAAGCGGGAGGGCCTATAATGAGCAGTTCTTC.

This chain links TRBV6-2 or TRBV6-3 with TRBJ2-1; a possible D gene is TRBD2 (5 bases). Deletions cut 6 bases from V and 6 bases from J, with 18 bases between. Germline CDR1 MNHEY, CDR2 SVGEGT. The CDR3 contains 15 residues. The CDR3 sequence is CASSRPRTALNEQFF. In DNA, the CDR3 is TGTGCCAGCAGCCGCCCCCGGACTGCCCTCAATGAGCAGTTCTTC.

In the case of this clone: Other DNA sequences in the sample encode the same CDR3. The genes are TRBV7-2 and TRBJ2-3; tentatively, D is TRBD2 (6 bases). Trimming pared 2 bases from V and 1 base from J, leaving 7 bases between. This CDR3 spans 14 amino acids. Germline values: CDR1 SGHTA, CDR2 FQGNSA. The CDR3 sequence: CASSLRRGTDTQYF. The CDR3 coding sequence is TGTGCCAGCAGCTTACGGAGGGGCACAGATACGCAGTATTTT.

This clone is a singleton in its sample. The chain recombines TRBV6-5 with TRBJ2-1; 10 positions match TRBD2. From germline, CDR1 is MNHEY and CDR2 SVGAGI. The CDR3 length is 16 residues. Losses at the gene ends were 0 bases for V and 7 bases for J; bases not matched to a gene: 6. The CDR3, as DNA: TGTGCCAGCAGTTACTCGGCGTCTAGCGGGAGAAATGAGCAGTTCTTC. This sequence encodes CASSYSASSGRNEQFF.

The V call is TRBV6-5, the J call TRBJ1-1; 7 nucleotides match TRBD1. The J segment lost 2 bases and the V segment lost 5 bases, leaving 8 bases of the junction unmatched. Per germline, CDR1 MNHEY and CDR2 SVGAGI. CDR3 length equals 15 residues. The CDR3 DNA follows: TGTGCCAGCAGTCTTTACCGACAGGGAAACACTGAAGCTTTCTTT. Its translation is CASSLYRQGNTEAFF.

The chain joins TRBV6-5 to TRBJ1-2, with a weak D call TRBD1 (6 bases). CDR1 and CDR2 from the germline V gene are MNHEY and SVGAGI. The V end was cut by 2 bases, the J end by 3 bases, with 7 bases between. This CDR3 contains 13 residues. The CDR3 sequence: CASSYEGDYGYTF. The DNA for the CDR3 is TGTGCCAGCAGTTACGAGGGGGACTATGGCTACACCTTC.

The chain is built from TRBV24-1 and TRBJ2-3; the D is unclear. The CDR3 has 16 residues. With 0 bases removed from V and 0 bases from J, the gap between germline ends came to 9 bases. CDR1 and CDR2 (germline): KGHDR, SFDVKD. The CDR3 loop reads CATSDLGLVSTDTQYF. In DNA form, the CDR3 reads TGTGCCACCAGTGATTTGGGGCTGGTAAGCACAGATACGCAGTATTTT.

The CDR3 bases are TGTGCCTGGAGTTCCCTCTACTCGGGCACTGAAGCTTTCTTT. Translation gives CAWSSLYSGTEAFF. V is TRBV30 and J is TRBJ1-1, with D hard to call. The CDR3 loop spans 14 amino acids. Germline loops: CDR1 GTSNPN, CDR2 SVGIG (reference sequence). Trimming cost V 2 bases and J 4 bases, with 14 bases left between them.

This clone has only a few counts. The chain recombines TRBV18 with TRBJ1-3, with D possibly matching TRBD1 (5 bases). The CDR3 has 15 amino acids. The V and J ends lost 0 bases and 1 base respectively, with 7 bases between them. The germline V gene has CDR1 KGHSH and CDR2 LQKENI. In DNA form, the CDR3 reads TGTGCCAGCTCACCACCGAAGGGGTCTGGAAACACCATATATTTT. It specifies CASSPPKGSGNTIYF. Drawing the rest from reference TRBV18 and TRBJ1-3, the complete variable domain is NAGVMQNPRHLVRRRGQEARLRCSPMKGHSHVYWYRQLPEEGLKFMVYLQKENIIDESGMPKERFSAEFPKEGPSILRIQQVVRGDSAAYFCASSPPKGSGNTIYFGEGSWLTVV.

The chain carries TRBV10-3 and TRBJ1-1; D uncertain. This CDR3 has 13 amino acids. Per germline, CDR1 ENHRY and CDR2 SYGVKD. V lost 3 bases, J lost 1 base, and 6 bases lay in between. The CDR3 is CAISDYWNTEAFF. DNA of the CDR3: TGTGCCATCAGTGACTATTGGAACACTGAAGCTTTCTTT.

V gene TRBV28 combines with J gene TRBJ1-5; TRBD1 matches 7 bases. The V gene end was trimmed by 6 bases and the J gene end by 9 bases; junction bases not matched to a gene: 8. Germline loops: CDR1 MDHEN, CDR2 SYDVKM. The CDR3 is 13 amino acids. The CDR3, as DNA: TGTGCCAGCAGCCCACCTCGACAGGGGCCCCAGCATTTT. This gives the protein CASSPPRQGPQHF.

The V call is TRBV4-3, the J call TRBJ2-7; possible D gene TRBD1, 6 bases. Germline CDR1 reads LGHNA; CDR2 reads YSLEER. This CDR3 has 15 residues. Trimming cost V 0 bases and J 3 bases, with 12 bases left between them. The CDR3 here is CASSQEGALNYEQYF. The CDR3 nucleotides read TGCGCCAGCAGCCAAGAGGGGGCCCTCAACTACGAGCAGTACTTC.

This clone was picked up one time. The CDR3 coding sequence is TGTGCCAGCACCCGGGGGTCCGGGTGGAACGAGCAGTACTTC. Its protein is CASTRGSGWNEQYF. This chain connects TRBV11-2 to TRBJ2-7; maybe TRBD2 (6 bases). This CDR3 region has 14 residues. Trimming shortened V by 7 bases and J by 5 bases, and 18 bases separated the two germline ends. Germline V gives CDR1 SGHAT, CDR2 FQNNGV.

This CDR3 reads CASSPGDRGYNEQFF. For the CDR3, the DNA is TGCGCCAGCAGCCCAGGGGACAGGGGTTACAATGAGCAGTTCTTC. The chain carries TRBV5-1 and TRBJ2-1; 10 positions match TRBD1. The V and J ends lost 4 bases and 4 bases, in that order; junction bases with no gene match: 5. Germline assignment: CDR1 SGHRS and CDR2 YFSETQ. The CDR3 length is 15 residues.

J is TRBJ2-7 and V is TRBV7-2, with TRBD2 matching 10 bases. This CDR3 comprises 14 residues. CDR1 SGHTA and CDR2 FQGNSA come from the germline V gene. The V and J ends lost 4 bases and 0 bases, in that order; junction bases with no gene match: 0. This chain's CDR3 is CASSSSGSSYEQYF. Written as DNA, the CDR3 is TGTGCCAGCAGCTCTAGCGGGAGCTCCTACGAGCAGTACTTC.

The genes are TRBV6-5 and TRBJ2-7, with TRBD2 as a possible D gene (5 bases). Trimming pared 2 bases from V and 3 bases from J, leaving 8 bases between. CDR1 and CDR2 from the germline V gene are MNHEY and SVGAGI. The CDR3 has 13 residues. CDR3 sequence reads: CASSYASFYEQYF. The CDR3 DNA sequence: TGTGCCAGCAGTTACGCTAGCTTCTACGAGCAGTACTTC.

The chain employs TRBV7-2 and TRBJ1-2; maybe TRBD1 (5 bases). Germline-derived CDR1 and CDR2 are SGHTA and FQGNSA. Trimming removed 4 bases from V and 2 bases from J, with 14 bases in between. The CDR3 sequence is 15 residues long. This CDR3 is CASSSQGHGNYGYTF. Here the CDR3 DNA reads TGTGCCAGCAGCTCCCAAGGACACGGGAACTATGGCTACACCTTC.

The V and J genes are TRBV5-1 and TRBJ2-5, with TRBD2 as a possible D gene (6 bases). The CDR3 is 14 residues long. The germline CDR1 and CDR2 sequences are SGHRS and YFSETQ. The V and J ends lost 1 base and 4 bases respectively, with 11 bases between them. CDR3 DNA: TGCGCCAGCAGCTTGTCTGTGGGGGGAGAGACCCAGTACTTC. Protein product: CASSLSVGGETQYF.

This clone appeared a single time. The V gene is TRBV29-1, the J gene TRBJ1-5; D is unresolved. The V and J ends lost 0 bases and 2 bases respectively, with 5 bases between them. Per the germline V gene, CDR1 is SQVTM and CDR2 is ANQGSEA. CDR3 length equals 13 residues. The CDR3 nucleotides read TGCAGCGTTGAAGAGGGAGGCAATCAGCCCCAGCATTTT. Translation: CSVEEGGNQPQHF.

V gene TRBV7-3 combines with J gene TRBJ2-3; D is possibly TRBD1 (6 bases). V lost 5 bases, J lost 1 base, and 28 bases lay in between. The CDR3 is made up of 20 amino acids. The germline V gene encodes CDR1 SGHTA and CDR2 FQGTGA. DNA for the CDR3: TGTGCCAGCAGCCTCTCAGACAGGCCGCCCTGGGAAGTGGGCACAGATACGCAGTATTTT. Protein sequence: CASSLSDRPPWEVGTDTQYF.